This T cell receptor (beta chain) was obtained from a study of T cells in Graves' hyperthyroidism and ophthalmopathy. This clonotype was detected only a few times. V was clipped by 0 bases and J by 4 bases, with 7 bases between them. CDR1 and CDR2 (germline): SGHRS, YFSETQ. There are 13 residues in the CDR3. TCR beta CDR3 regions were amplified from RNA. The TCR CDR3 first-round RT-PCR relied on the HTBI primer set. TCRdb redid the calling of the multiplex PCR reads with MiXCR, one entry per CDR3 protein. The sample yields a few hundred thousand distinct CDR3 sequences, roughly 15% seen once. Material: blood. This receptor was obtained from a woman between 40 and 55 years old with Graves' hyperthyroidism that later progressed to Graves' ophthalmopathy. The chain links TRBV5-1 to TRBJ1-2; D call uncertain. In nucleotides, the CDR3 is TGCGCCAGCAGCTTGGTAACATCCTATGGCTACACCTTC. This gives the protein CASSLVTSYGYTF.